The 27 T cell receptor beta chains given below trace back to one sample, sequenced in a study of blood T cell repertoires in COVID-19. Measured with immunoSEQ multiplex PCR; TCRdb has only the in-frame clones, and not every one. The sample includes about 94,000 clones, about 80% of them seen just once. The sample consisted of peripheral blood. Receptor source: a man in his sixties with acute or convalescent COVID-19.

V gene TRBV4-1 combines with J gene TRBJ2-5; a weak D match, TRBD1 (6 bases). Trimming removed 1 base from V and 1 base from J, with 10 bases in between. Germline assignment: CDR1 MGHRA and CDR2 YSYEKL. The CDR3 is 15 amino acids. DNA of the CDR3: TGCGCCAGCAGCCAAGGGACAGAGATCCAAGAGACCCAGTACTTC. Residues: CASSQGTEIQETQYF.

The chain is built from TRBV5-1 and TRBJ1-2; D possibly corresponds to TRBD1 (6 bases). V lost 4 bases and J 4 bases, leaving 17 bases between the germline ends. CDR1 is SGHRS and CDR2 is YFSETQ in the germline V gene. There are 15 residues in the CDR3. The CDR3 DNA is TGCGCCAGCAGCGACGGACAGCCAAGGGCCTATGGCTACACCTTC. This encodes CASSDGQPRAYGYTF.

The V gene is TRBV19, the J gene TRBJ2-3, with a weak D call TRBD2 (7 bases). Between the trimmed V and J ends, which lost 3 bases and 6 bases, there was a span of 22 bases. Germline loops: CDR1 LNHDA, CDR2 SQIVND (reference sequence). There are 17 residues in the CDR3. The CDR3 reads CASSIVRGAVLWDTQYF. The CDR3 nucleotides are TGTGCCAGTAGTATCGTCCGGGGGGCTGTTCTTTGGGATACGCAGTATTTT.

The rearrangement uses TRBV19 and TRBJ2-1; D uncertain. The CDR3 consists of 12 residues. The V gene's germline CDR1 is LNHDA and CDR2 SQIVND (reference sequence). Trimming took 5 bases from V and 4 from J, leaving 6 bases between them. The CDR3 region is CASSDTYNEQFF. CDR3 nucleotides: TGTGCCAGTAGTGACACGTACAATGAGCAGTTCTTC. The whole variable domain, remainder taken from reference TRBV19 and TRBJ2-1, is DGGITQSPKYLFRKEGQNVTLSCEQNLNHDAMYWYRQDPGQGLRLIYYSQIVNDFQKGDIAEGYSVSREKKESFPLTVTSAQKNPTAFYLCASSDTYNEQFFGPGTRLTVL.

This clone has only one observation. This sequence joins TRBV19 and TRBJ1-1; D is unresolved. Germline CDR1 LNHDA, CDR2 SQIVND (reference sequence). The CDR3 spans 14 residues. V was cut by 3 bases and J by 2 bases, with 10 bases left in between. CDR3 sequence (DNA): TGTGCCAGTAGTATGGGCCAGTTAAACACTGAAGCTTTCTTT. Amino acids: CASSMGQLNTEAFF.

V and J are TRBV7-8 and TRBJ2-1; the match to TRBD1 covers 12 bases. Germline assignment: CDR1 SGHVS and CDR2 FQNEAQ. CDR3 length: 16 residues. V trimming: 3 bases; J trimming: 7 bases; junction bases outside the gene matches: 7. Here the CDR3 reads CASSLAGTGGLNEQFF. CDR3 DNA sequence: TGTGCCAGCAGCTTGGCCGGGACAGGGGGCTTAAATGAGCAGTTCTTC.

The rearrangement joins TRBV10-3 to TRBJ2-3; D is perhaps TRBD2 (5 bases). The germline gives CDR1 ENHRY, CDR2 SYGVKD. Trimming took 6 bases from V and 1 from J, leaving 5 bases between them. The length of the CDR3 is 12 residues. The CDR3 here is CAIRGGTDTQYF. DNA for the CDR3: TGTGCCATCAGGGGAGGCACAGATACGCAGTATTTT.

The gene calls are TRBV4-3 and TRBJ1-1, with no clear D. The CDR3 contains 15 residues. Germline CDR1 and CDR2: LGHNA and YSLEER. Trimming removed 2 bases at V and 2 bases at J, with 12 bases between. The CDR3 DNA sequence: TGCGCCAGCAGCCAAACGAGCCAGACTAACACTGAAGCTTTCTTT. Amino acids: CASSQTSQTNTEAFF.

This chain uses TRBV19 with TRBJ1-2; 8 bases align to TRBD1. This CDR3 is built from 15 residues. Germline V gene data show CDR1 as LNHDA and CDR2 as SQIVND (reference sequence). V dropped 6 bases and J dropped 2; count of bases not matched to a gene: 8. CDR3 DNA sequence: TGTGCCAGTAGGCAACCGGGACAGGCCAACTATGGCTACACCTTC. Its translation is CASRQPGQANYGYTF.

The genes are TRBV18 and TRBJ1-1; 9 nucleotides agree with TRBD1. Per the germline V gene, CDR1 is KGHSH and CDR2 is LQKENI. J was trimmed by 3 bases and V by 5 bases; bases with no gene match: 13. The CDR3 runs to 17 residues. The CDR3 sequence: CASSSGQGQGMYTEAFF. The CDR3 DNA follows: TGTGCCAGCTCATCTGGACAGGGACAGGGTATGTACACTGAAGCTTTCTTT.

This sequence joins TRBV19 and TRBJ1-5; D is undetermined. Germline-derived CDR1 and CDR2 are LNHDA and SQIVND (reference sequence). The length of the CDR3 is 13 residues. Trimming pared 3 bases from V and 7 bases from J, leaving 10 bases between. CDR3 residues: CASSMVRSQPQHF. CDR3 nucleotides: TGTGCCAGTAGTATGGTACGGAGCCAGCCCCAGCATTTT.

The V and J genes are TRBV25-1 and TRBJ2-7; TRBD1 is a possible D gene (6 bases). V shed 5 bases and J shed 3 bases, with 23 bases lying between them. This CDR3 comprises 17 residues. The germline V gene encodes CDR1 MGHDK and CDR2 SYGVNS. The CDR3 spells CASSQTIPPGVIYEQYF. CDR3 in DNA: TGTGCCAGCAGTCAGACGATCCCCCCAGGGGTCATCTACGAGCAGTACTTC.

The chain employs TRBV6-5 and TRBJ1-1; D unclear. The CDR3 is 14 residues long. V shed 10 bases and J shed 4 bases, with 19 bases lying between them. Germline CDR1 is MNHEY and CDR2 is SVGAGI. CDR3 amino acids: CATLSTEVPTEAFF. The CDR3 coding sequence is TGTGCCACCTTAAGCACTGAGGTACCCACTGAAGCTTTCTTT.

The V and J genes are TRBV2 and TRBJ1-2; TRBD1 aligns across 8 bases. The CDR3 consists of 12 residues. V lost 6 bases, J lost 3 bases, and 0 bases stayed unmatched. Germline V gene sequence: CDR1 SNHLY, CDR2 FYNNEI. CDR3 sequence (DNA): TGTGCCAGCAGGGGACAGGACTATGGCTACACCTTC. This sequence encodes CASRGQDYGYTF. The full variable domain, completed using reference TRBV2 and TRBJ1-2, is EPEVTQTPSHQVTQMGQEVILRCVPISNHLYFYWYRQILGQKVEFLVSFYNNEISEKSEIFDDQFSVERPDGSNFTLKIRSTKLEDSAMYFCASRGQDYGYTFGSGTRLTVV.

This clone appeared a few times. The chain couples TRBV6-5 to TRBJ1-4; 9 nucleotides align to TRBD1. CDR3 length equals 13 residues. Germline CDR1 MNHEY, CDR2 SVGAGI. The junction had 4 bases not matched to a gene; V was cut back by 6 bases and J by 8 bases. CDR3 DNA sequence: TGTGCCAGCAGGACAGGGGGTCGGGAAAAACTGTTTTTT. Its protein is CASRTGGREKLFF.

V is TRBV4-1 and J is TRBJ1-6, with TRBD1 matching 10 bases. The CDR3 runs 16 residues. Germline trimming cut 4 bases from V and 7 bases from J; bases unmatched to any gene: 7. Germline assignment: CDR1 MGHRA and CDR2 YSYEKL. CDR3 in amino acids: CASSLGDRGSNSPLHF. DNA for the CDR3: TGCGCCAGCAGCCTCGGGGACAGGGGTAGCAATTCACCCCTCCACTTT.

This clone was counted once. The chain employs TRBV13 and TRBJ1-2; the match to TRBD1 covers 10 bases. V lost 2 bases and J lost 4; bases outside the gene matches: 13. The CDR3 is 18 amino acids. Germline lookup yields CDR1 PRHDT and CDR2 FYEKMQ (reference sequence). The CDR3 region has the DNA TGTGCCAGCAGCTTACTCTCCGGGACAGGGGAGTTGGGCTATGGCTACACCTTC. Its protein is CASSLLSGTGELGYGYTF.

This clone was seen just once. V gene TRBV29-1 combines with J gene TRBJ2-3, with 10 bases fitting TRBD2. This CDR3 contains 16 residues. With V trimmed by 6 bases and J by 4 bases, 13 bases remained unmatched. Per germline, CDR1 SQVTM and CDR2 ANQGSEA. CDR3 nucleotides: TGCAGCGTGGTTCCTACTAGCGGGGTCTCGGCAGATACGCAGTATTTT. Residues: CSVVPTSGVSADTQYF.

The chain is built from TRBV30 and TRBJ2-2, with 8 bases that match TRBD1. The CDR3 totals 14 residues. Losses at the gene ends were 2 bases for V and 7 bases for J; bases not matched to a gene: 6. Germline loops: CDR1 GTSNPN, CDR2 SVGIG (reference sequence). This CDR3 is CAWSSQGAGGELFF. CDR3 DNA: TGTGCCTGGAGTTCCCAGGGGGCGGGCGGGGAGCTGTTTTTT.

V is TRBV12-3 or TRBV12-4 and J is TRBJ2-5; the match to TRBD2 covers 14 bases. This CDR3 is built from 13 residues. V gave up 7 bases and J gave up 13 bases; unmatched junction bases: 8. CDR3 residues: CASTPGTSGGPYF. CDR3 DNA sequence: TGTGCCAGCACCCCTGGGACTAGCGGGGGCCCGTACTTC.

This chain connects TRBV19 to TRBJ2-7; 7 positions agree with TRBD1. Germline V gene data show CDR1 as LNHDA and CDR2 as SQIVND (reference sequence). V was clipped by 1 base and J by 3 bases; unmatched bases: 0. The CDR3 is 13 residues long. The CDR3 DNA reads as TGTGCCAGTAGTATAGCAGGGGGCTACGAGCAGTACTTC. It translates to CASSIAGGYEQYF.

J is TRBJ2-5 and V is TRBV7-2; possible D gene TRBD1, 6 bases. The V end lost 1 base, the J end lost 2 bases, and 14 bases lay between the germline ends. Per germline, CDR1 SGHTA and CDR2 FQGNSA. The CDR3 is 16 residues long. The CDR3 bases are TGTGCCAGCAGCTTAGGGCAGGGGAAGGGTCAAGAGACCCAGTACTTC. Protein product: CASSLGQGKGQETQYF.

This clone was recorded only once. The chain employs TRBV10-1 and TRBJ1-2, with unresolved D. CDR3 length equals 13 residues. Germline V CDR1 and CDR2: WNHNN, SYGVQD (reference sequence). V lost 2 bases to trimming and J lost 4 bases, with 8 bases between them. The CDR3 is CASSEAPTYGYTF. In nucleotides, the CDR3 is TGCGCCAGCAGTGAGGCTCCTACCTATGGCTACACCTTC.

The chain links TRBV5-6 to TRBJ1-2, with D unclear. Germline assignment: CDR1 SGHDT and CDR2 YYEEEE. Deletions cut 2 bases from V and 7 bases from J, with 6 bases between. The CDR3 length is 11 residues. CDR3 DNA: TGTGCCAGCAGCTTTCTGTTTGGCTACACCTTC. It yields the protein CASSFLFGYTF.

This rearrangement joins TRBV2 to TRBJ2-7; the D gene is possibly TRBD1 (6 bases). This CDR3 region has 12 residues. V lost 7 bases, J lost 4 bases, and 11 bases lay in between. Germline loops: CDR1 SNHLY, CDR2 FYNNEI. CDR3 region: CASTMGTYEQYF. As DNA, the CDR3 is TGTGCCAGCACCATGGGGACATACGAGCAGTACTTC.

V usage is TRBV6-2 or TRBV6-3 and J usage is TRBJ1-1, with no clear D. The CDR3 loop spans 14 amino acids. Per the germline V gene, CDR1 is MNHEY and CDR2 is SVGEGT. V dropped 0 bases and J dropped 4 bases, with 9 bases sitting between them. CDR3 DNA sequence: TGTGCCAGCAGTTACTCGTGGGAGGTCACTGAAGCTTTCTTT. Protein: CASSYSWEVTEAFF.

V gene TRBV4-3 combines with J gene TRBJ1-2, with D unclear. The CDR3 has 14 residues. V was shortened by 0 bases and J by 1 base, with 6 bases between the two germline ends. Germline-derived CDR1 and CDR2 are LGHNA and YSLEER. CDR3 sequence reads: CASSQDGSNYGYTF. The CDR3 bases are TGCGCCAGCAGCCAAGATGGGAGTAACTATGGCTACACCTTC.